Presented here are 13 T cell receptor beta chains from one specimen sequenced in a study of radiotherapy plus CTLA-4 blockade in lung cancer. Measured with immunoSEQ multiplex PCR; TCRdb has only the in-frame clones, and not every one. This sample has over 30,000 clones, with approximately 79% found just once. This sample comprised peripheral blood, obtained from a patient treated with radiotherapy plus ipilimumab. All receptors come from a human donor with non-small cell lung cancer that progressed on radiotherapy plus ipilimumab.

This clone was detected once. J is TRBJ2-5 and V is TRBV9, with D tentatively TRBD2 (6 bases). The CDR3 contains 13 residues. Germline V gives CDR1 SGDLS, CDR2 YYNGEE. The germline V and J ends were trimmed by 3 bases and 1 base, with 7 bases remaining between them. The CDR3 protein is CASSGLGQETQYF. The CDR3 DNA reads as TGTGCCAGCAGCGGACTAGGCCAAGAGACCCAGTACTTC.

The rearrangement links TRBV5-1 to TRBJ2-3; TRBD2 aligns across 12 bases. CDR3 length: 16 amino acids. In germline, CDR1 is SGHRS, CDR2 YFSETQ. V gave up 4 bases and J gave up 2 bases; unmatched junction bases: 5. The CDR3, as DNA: TGCGCCAGCAGCCCGACTAGCGGGGGCTCCACAGATACGCAGTATTTT. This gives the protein CASSPTSGGSTDTQYF.

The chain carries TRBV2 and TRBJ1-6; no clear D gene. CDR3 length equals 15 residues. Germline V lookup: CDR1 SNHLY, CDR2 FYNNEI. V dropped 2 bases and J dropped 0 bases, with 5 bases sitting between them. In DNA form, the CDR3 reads TGTGCCAGCAGTGAACCCCGCTCCTATAATTCACCCCTCCACTTT. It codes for CASSEPRSYNSPLHF.

The CDR3 nucleotides are TGCGCCAGCAGACCCTCAGGGGGCGCGTGGACAGATACGCAGTATTTT. Translated, it gives CASRPSGGAWTDTQYF. The V call is TRBV5-1, the J call TRBJ2-3, with 8 bases matching TRBD1. CDR1 is SGHRS and CDR2 is YFSETQ in the germline V gene. The trim removed 5 bases at V and 3 bases at J, leaving 11 bases unmatched. This CDR3 comprises 16 residues. Full variable domain (missing parts from reference TRBV5-1 and TRBJ2-3): KAGVTQTPRYLIKTRGQQVTLSCSPISGHRSVSWYQQTPGQGLQFLFEYFSETQRNKGNFPGRFSGRQFSNSRSEMNVSTLELGDSALYLCASRPSGGAWTDTQYFGPGTRLTVL.

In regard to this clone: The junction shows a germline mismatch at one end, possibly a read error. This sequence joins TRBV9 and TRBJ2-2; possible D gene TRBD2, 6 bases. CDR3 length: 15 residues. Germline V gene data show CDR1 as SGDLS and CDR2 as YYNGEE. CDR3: CASSVAVPNTGELFF. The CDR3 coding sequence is TGTGCCAGCAGTGTAGCGGTGCCGAACACCGGGGAGCTGTTTTTT.

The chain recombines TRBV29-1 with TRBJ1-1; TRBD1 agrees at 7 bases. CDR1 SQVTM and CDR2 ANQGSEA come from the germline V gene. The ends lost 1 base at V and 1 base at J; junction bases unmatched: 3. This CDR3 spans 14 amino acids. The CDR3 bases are TGCAGCGTTGAAGGAGGGGGCCCGAACACTGAAGCTTTCTTT. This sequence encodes CSVEGGGPNTEAFF.

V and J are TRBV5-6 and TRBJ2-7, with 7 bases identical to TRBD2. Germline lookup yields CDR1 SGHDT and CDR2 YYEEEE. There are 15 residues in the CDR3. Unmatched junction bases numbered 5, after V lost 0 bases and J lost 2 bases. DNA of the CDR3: TGTGCCAGCAGCTTGGTGCTAGCGGATACCTACGAGCAGTACTTC. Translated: CASSLVLADTYEQYF.

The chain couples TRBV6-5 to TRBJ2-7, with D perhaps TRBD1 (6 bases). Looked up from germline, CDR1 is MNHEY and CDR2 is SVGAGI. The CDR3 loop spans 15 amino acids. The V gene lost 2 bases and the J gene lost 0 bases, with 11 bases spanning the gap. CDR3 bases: TGTGCCAGCAGTTACCGGGACACGAGCTCCTACGAGCAGTACTTC. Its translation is CASSYRDTSSYEQYF.

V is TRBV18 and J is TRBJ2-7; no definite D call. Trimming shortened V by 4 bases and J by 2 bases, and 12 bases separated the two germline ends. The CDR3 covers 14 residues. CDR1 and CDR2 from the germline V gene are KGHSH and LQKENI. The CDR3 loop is CASSRPGLTYEQYF. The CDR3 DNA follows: TGTGCCAGCTCACGCCCCGGGTTAACCTACGAGCAGTACTTC. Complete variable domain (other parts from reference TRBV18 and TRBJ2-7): NAGVMQNPRHLVRRRGQEARLRCSPMKGHSHVYWYRQLPEEGLKFMVYLQKENIIDESGMPKERFSAEFPKEGPSILRIQQVVRGDSAAYFCASSRPGLTYEQYFGPGTRLTVT.

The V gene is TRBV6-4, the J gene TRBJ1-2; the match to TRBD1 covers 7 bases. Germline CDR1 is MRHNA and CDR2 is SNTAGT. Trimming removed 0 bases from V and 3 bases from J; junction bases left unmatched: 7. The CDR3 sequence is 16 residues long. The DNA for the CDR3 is TGTGCCAGCAGTGACTCGACAGGGCCTTGGGACTATGGCTACACCTTC. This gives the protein CASSDSTGPWDYGYTF.

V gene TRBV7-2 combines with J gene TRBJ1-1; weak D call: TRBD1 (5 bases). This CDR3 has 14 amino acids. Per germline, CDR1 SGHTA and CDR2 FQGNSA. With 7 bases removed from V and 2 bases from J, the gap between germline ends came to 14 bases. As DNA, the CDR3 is TGTGCCAGCAAGCCGGGGGGGAGTAACACTGAAGCTTTCTTT. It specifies CASKPGGSNTEAFF.

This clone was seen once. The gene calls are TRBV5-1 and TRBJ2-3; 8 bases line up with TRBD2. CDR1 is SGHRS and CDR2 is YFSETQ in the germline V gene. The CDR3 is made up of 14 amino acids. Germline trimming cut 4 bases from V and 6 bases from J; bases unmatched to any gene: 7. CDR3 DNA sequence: TGCGCCAGCAGCGAGCCAACGGGAGGGGATACGCAGTATTTT. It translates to CASSEPTGGDTQYF.

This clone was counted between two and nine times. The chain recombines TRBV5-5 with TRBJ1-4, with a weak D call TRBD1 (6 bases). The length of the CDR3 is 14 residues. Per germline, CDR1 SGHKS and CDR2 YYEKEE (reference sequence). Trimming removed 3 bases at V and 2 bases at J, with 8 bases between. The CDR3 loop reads CASSSGQTNEKLFF. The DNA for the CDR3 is TGTGCCAGCAGCTCCGGACAGACTAATGAAAAACTGTTTTTT.